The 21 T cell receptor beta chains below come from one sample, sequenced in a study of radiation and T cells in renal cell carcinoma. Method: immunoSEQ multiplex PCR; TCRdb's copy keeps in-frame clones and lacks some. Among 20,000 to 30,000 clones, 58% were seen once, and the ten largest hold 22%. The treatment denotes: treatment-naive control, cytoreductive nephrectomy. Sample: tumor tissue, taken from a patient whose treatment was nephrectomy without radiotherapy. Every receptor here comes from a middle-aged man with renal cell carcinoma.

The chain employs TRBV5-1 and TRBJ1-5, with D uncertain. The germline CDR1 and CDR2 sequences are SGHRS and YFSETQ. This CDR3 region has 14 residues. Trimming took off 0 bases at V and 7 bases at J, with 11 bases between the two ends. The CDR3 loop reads CASSLDVDPQPQHF. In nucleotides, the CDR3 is TGCGCCAGCAGCTTGGATGTAGATCCACAGCCCCAGCATTTT.

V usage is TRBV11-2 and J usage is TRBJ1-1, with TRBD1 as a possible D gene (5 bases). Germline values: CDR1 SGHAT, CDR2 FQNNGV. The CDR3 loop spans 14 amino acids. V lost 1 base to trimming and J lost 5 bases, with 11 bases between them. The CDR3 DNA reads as TGTGCCAGCAGCTTAGCGCATGGGGGAACTGAAGCTTTCTTT. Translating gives CASSLAHGGTEAFF.

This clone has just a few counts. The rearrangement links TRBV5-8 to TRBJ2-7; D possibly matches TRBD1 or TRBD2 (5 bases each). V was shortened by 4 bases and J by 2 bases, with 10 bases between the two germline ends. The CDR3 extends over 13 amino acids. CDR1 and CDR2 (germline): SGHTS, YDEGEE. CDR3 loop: CASSRTGPYEQYV. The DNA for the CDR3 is TGTGCCAGCAGCCGGACGGGACCCTACGAGCAGTACGTC.

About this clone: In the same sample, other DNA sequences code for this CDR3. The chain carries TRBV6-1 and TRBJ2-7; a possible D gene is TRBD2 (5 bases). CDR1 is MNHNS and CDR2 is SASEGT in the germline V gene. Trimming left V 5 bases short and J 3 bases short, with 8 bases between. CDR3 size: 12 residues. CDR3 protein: CASSPGDYEQYF. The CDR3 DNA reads TGTGCCAGCAGTCCCGGGGACTACGAGCAGTACTTC.

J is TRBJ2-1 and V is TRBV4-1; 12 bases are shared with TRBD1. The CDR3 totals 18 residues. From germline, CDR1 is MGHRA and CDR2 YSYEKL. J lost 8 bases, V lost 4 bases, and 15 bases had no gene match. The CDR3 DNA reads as TGCGCCAGCAGCCCACGAACCTCCGGGACAGGGGGCTTAGATGAGCAGTTCTTC. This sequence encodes CASSPRTSGTGGLDEQFF.

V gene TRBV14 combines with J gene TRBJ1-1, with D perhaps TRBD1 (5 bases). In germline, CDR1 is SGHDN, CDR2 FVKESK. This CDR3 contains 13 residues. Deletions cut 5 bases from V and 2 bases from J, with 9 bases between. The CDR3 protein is CASSLQENTEAFF. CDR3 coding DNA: TGTGCCAGCAGCTTACAGGAAAACACTGAAGCTTTCTTT.

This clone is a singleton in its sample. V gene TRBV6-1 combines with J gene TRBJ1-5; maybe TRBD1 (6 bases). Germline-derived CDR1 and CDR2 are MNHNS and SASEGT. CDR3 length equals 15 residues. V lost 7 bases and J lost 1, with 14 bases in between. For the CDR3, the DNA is TGTGCCAGCACCCTGGGGGGGGCGAGCAATCAGCCCCAGCATTTT. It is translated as CASTLGGASNQPQHF.

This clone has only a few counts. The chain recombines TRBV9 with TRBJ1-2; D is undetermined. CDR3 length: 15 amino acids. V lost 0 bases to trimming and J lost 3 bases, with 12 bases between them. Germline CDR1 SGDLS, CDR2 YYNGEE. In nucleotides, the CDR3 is TGTGCCAGCAGCGTAGCCGAGACACCCTACTATGGCTACACCTTC. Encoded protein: CASSVAETPYYGYTF.

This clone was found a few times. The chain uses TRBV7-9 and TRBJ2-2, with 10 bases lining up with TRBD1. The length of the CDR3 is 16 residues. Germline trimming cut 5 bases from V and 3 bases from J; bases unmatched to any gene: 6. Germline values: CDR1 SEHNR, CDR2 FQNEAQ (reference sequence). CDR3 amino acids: CASSPDRGQYTGELFF. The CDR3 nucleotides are TGTGCCAGCAGCCCCGACAGGGGGCAGTACACCGGGGAGCTGTTTTTT.

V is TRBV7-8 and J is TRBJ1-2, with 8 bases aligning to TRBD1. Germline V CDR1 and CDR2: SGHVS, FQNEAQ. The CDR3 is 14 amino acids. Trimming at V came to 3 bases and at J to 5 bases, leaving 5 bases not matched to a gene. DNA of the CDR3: TGTGCCAGCAGCTTCCTACAGGGGGGTTATGGCTACACCTTC. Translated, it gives CASSFLQGGYGYTF. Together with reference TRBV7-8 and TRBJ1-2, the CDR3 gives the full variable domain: GAGVSQSPRYKVAKRGQDVALRCDPISGHVSLFWYQQALGQGPEFLTYFQNEAQLDKSGLPSDRFFAERPEGSVSTLKIQRTQQEDSAVYLCASSFLQGGYGYTFGSGTRLTVV.

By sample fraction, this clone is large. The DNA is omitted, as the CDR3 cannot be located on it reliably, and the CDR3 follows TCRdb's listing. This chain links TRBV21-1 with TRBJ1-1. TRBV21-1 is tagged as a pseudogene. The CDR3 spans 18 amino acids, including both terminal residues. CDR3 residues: CASSKGSGTVGNGTEAFF.

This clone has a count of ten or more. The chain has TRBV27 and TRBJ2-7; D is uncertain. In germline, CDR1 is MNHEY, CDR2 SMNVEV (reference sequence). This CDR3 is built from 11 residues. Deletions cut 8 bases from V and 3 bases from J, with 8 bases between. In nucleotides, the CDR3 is TGTGCCAGCGGAACCAACTACGAGCAGTACGTC. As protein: CASGTNYEQYV.

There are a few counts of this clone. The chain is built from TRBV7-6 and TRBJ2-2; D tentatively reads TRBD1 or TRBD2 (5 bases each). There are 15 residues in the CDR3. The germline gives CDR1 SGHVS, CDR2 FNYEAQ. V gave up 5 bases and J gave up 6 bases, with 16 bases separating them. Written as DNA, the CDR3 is TGTGCCAGCAGCGACGCCGGGACCCCTCCCGGGGAGCTGTTTTTT. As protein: CASSDAGTPPGELFF. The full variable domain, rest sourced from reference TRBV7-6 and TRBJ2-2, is GAGVSQSPRYKVTKRGQDVALRCDPISGHVSLYWYRQALGQGPEFLTYFNYEAQQDKSGLPNDRFSAERPEGSISTLTIQRTEQRDSAMYRCASSDAGTPPGELFFGEGSRLTVL.

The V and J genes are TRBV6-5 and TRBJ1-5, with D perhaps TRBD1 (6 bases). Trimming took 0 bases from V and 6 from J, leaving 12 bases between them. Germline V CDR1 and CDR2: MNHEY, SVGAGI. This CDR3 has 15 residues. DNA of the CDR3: TGTGCCAGCAGTTACTCGCAGGGGAGTCTTCAGCCCCAGCATTTT. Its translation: CASSYSQGSLQPQHF.

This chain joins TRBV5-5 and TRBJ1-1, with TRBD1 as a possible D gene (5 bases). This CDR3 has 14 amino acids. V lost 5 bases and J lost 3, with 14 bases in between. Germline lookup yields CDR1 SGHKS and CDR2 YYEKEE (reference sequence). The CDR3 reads CASRPGLLDTEAFF. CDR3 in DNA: TGTGCCAGCAGACCGGGACTACTGGACACTGAAGCTTTCTTT.

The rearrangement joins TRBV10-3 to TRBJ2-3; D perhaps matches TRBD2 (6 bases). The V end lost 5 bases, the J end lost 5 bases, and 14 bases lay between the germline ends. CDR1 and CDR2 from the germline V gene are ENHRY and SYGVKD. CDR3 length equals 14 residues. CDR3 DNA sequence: TGTGCCATCAGTAGTGGCGGGGTTGGAGATACGCAGTATTTT. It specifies CAISSGGVGDTQYF.

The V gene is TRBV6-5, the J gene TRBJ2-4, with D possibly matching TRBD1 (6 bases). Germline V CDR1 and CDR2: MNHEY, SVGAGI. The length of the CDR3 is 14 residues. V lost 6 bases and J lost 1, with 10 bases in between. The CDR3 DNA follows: TGTGCCAGCAGACATCAGGGGGCCAAAAACATTCAGTACTTC. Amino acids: CASRHQGAKNIQYF.

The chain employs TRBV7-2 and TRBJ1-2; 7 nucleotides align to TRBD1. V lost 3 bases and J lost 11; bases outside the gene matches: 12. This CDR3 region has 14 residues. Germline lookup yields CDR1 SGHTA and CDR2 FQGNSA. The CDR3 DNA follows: TGTGCCAGCAGCTTTTTTTCTTCCGGGACAGAATACACCTTC. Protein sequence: CASSFFSSGTEYTF.

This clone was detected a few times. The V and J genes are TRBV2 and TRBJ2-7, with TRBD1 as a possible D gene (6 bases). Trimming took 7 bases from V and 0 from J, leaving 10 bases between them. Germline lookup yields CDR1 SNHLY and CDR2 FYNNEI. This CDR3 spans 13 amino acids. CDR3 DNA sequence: TGTGCCAGCAAGAGGACAGTCTCCTACGAGCAGTACTTC. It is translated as CASKRTVSYEQYF.

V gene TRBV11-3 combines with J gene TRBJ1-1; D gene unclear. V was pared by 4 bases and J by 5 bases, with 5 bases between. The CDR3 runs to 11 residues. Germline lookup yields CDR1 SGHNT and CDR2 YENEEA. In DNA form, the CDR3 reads TGTGCCAGCAGCTCCGGGACTGAAGCTTTCTTT. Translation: CASSSGTEAFF.

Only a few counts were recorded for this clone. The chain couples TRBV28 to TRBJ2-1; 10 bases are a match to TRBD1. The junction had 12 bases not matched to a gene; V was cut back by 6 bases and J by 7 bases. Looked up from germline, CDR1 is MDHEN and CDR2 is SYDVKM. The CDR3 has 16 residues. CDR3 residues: CASSPSGTGAWNEQFF. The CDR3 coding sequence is TGTGCCAGCAGCCCCTCTGGGACAGGGGCGTGGAATGAGCAGTTCTTC.